These T cell receptor beta chains were read from a single sample in a study of post-analysis software for immune sequencing data. TCRdb reanalysed the PCR reads using MiXCR and keeps one entry per CDR3 protein. The data contain about 180,000 distinct CDR3 sequences, about 29% of them singletons. The source material was blood. The receptor set was obtained from a girl aged 5 to 17 with multiple sclerosis. CDR3s include the opening cysteine and the closing phenylalanine or tryptophan. A D gene is named only where the DNA matches it firmly. Rows may omit the clone size; those that give it use once, few, many or a size class.

j_gene	d_gene	abundance	v_gene	CDR3nt	CDR3aa
TRBJ2-3	NA	NA	TRBV4-1	TGCGCCAGCAGCCAAGAGATCCAGGGAGTCCCAGATACGCAGTATTTT	CASSQEIQGVPDTQYF
TRBJ2-7	NA	few	TRBV19	TGTGCCAGTACTCCGGGTCCAGGAGCCTACGAGCAGTACTTC	CASTPGPGAYEQYF
TRBJ1-1	NA	many	TRBV6-5	TGTGCCAGCAGTTGGGGGACGACGGTGGGCACTGAAGCTTTCTTT	CASSWGTTVGTEAFF
TRBJ1-1	NA	many	TRBV20-1	TGCAGTGCTAGAGGGGACATCAGCATGAACACTGAAGCTTTCTTT	CSARGDISMNTEAFF
TRBJ2-3	NA	many	TRBV20-1	TGCAGTGCTGTCGATAGCGACCACACAGATACGCAGTATTTT	CSAVDSDHTDTQYF
TRBJ2-7	NA	NA	TRBV6-2/TRBV6-3	TGTGCCAGCAGCCCTACAAGCGGAAGCTCCTACGAGCAGTACTTC	CASSPTSGSSYEQYF
TRBJ2-7	TRBD1	NA	TRBV11-2	TGTGCCAGCAGCCCGGGACAGGGTTTCTACGAGCAGTACTTC	CASSPGQGFYEQYF
TRBJ1-5	NA	few	TRBV21-1	TGTGCCAGCAGCACCTATTCCGGGACAGGGCCATATAGCAATCAGCCCCAGCATTTT	CASSTYSGTGPYSNQPQHF
TRBJ1-1	TRBD1	NA	TRBV4-1	TGCGCCAGCAGCCCAGCGGACAGGGGGCAAGGGGCTTTCTTT	CASSPADRGQGAFF
TRBJ1-1	TRBD1	NA	TRBV19	TGTGCCAGTAGTATCACAGGGGGGGAAGCTGAAGCTTTCTTT	CASSITGGEAEAFF
TRBJ2-3	NA	many	TRBV20-1	TGCAGTGCTAGAGAAGTTGGGGTCACCACAGATACGCAGTATTTT	CSAREVGVTTDTQYF
TRBJ2-1	TRBD2	NA	TRBV25-1	TGTGCCAGCAGTGAAATGATGCGGGAGAGGAACAATGAGCAGTTCTTC	CASSEMMRERNNEQFF
TRBJ2-4	TRBD2	many	TRBV9	TGTGCCAGCAGCGTCAACGGACTAGTTGCGGACATTCAGTACTTC	CASSVNGLVADIQYF
TRBJ1-2	NA	NA	TRBV27	TGTGCCAGCAGTTTTGAGGCTGACTATGGCTACACCTTC	CASSFEADYGYTF
TRBJ2-1	NA	NA	TRBV24-1	TGTGCCACCAGTGATGTGTGGGTTTCCAATGAGCAGTTCTTC	CATSDVWVSNEQFF
TRBJ1-2	NA	NA	TRBV21-1	TGTGCCAGCAGCACGGCAGGGACAGGGAGGCCTAACTATGGCTACACCTTC	CASSTAGTGRPNYGYTF
TRBJ2-1	TRBD2	NA	TRBV14	TGTGCCAGCAGCCGAGCTAGCGGATATGAGCAGTTCTTC	CASSRASGYEQFF
TRBJ1-2	NA	few	TRBV6-1	TGTGCCAGCAGTGATTCTCGGAACCGCTATGGCTACACCTTC	CASSDSRNRYGYTF
TRBJ2-3	NA	once	TRBV7-9	TGTGCCAGCAGCGGGGAGGTGGGCGCATCTTCGTCAGATACGCAGTATTTT	CASSGEVGASSSDTQYF
TRBJ1-1	TRBD1	few	TRBV4-1	TGCGCCAGCAGCCAAGATCCCCGACAGGGCGGTGAAGCTTTCTTT	CASSQDPRQGGEAFF
TRBJ2-7	TRBD2	few	TRBV28	TGTGCCAGCAGTTTATCGGGCGGGAGGGCTTACGAGCAGTACTTC	CASSLSGGRAYEQYF
TRBJ2-1	TRBD2	NA	TRBV12-3/TRBV12-4	TGTACCAGCAGGAGCGGGGGCGGGTCCTACAATGAGCAGTTCTTC	CTSRSGGGSYNEQFF
TRBJ2-1	TRBD1	few	TRBV18	TGTGCCAGCTCATCTCCGGGACAGACTCAATTAGAAAACTCCTACAATGAGCAGTTCTTC	CASSSPGQTQLENSYNEQFF
TRBJ1-2	NA	few	TRBV12-3/TRBV12-4	TGTGCCAGCAGCTTCTTGGACAATTCTGGCTACACCTTC	CASSFLDNSGYTF
TRBJ2-1	TRBD2	many	TRBV10-3	TGTGCCATCAGCAAGGGACTAGCGGGATACAATGAGCAGTTCTTC	CAISKGLAGYNEQFF
TRBJ1-2	NA	few	TRBV10-3	TGTGCCATCAGTGACGGTAACCCCGGAGGCTACACCTTC	CAISDGNPGGYTF
TRBJ1-1	NA	NA	TRBV20-1	TGCAGTGCTAGAGATCGCTCTGCGAACACTGAAGCTTTCTTT	CSARDRSANTEAFF
TRBJ1-1	NA	few	TRBV19	TGTGCCAGTAGTATAGATCGAGGGCCAGAAGCTTTCTTT	CASSIDRGPEAFF
TRBJ1-1	TRBD1	NA	TRBV6-6	TGTGCCAGCAGTTACTCGGACAGGGGGGAAGCTTTCTTT	CASSYSDRGEAFF
TRBJ2-2	NA	NA	TRBV20-1	TGCAGTGCTAGAGGGCCCCTTGGCACCGGGGAGCTGTTTTTT	CSARGPLGTGELFF
TRBJ2-5	NA	many	TRBV20-1	TGCAGTGCTAGAGATAGGTCGGAGACCCAGTACTTC	CSARDRSETQYF
TRBJ2-2	TRBD1	once	TRBV7-2	TGTGCCAGCAGGCGGCAGGGGGACACCGGGGAGCGGTTTTTT	CASRRQGDTGERFF
TRBJ2-4	TRBD2	many	TRBV12-3/TRBV12-4	TGTGCCAGCAGTCTTCTTTCCGGGACTAGCGAAAACATTCAGTACTTC	CASSLLSGTSENIQYF
TRBJ2-1	TRBD2	NA	TRBV18	TGTGCCAGCTCCCCGGGACTAGTATCCAATGAGCAGTTCTTC	CASSPGLVSNEQFF